A single sample is the source of the 28 T cell receptor beta chains below, sequenced in a study of monozygotic twins with inflammatory bowel disease. TCRdb reprocessed the 5' RACE reads; each CDR3 protein has one entry and no DNA is given. This sample's clone table lists approximately 340,000 distinct CDR3 sequences. The material sequenced was blood. The receptors come from a human donor with ulcerative colitis or Crohn's disease, or a healthy co-twin of an affected twin (not recorded which).

V and J are TRBV12-2 and TRBJ2-2; TCRdb's D gene call, TRBD2, goes unchecked for lack of DNA. TRBV12-2 is reported as a pseudogene. This CDR3 is built from 16 residues. The CDR3 here is CASRLEGGLNTGELFF.

The chain links TRBV7-9 to TRBJ2-1; TCRdb's D call, TRBD1, is unchecked because there is no DNA. CDR3 length: 16 residues. The germline V gene has CDR1 SEHNR and CDR2 FQNEAQ (reference sequence). CDR3 sequence: CASSLDGGTMYNEQFF.

This chain joins TRBV6-6 and TRBJ1-1; the D gene TCRdb calls, TRBD1, cannot be checked with no DNA. Germline V CDR1 and CDR2: MNHNY, SVGAGI (reference sequence). The CDR3 is 13 residues long. CDR3 loop: CASSYSLGPEAFF.

The chain couples TRBV4-3 to TRBJ2-2. Looked up from germline, CDR1 is LGHNA and CDR2 is YSLEER. This CDR3 is 16 amino acids long. The CDR3 protein is CASSQEEGVVTGELFF.

The V gene is TRBV6-1, the J gene TRBJ2-1; as DNA is missing, the TRBD2 call by TCRdb cannot be tested. Germline assignment: CDR1 MNHNS and CDR2 SASEGT. This CDR3 is built from 16 residues. CDR3 protein: CASSPLRTTLYNEQFF.

The chain carries TRBV29-1 and TRBJ1-3; TCRdb's assignment of TRBD1 cannot be checked, as there is no DNA. The germline CDR1 and CDR2 sequences are SQVTM and ANQGSEA. The CDR3 sequence is 13 residues long. The CDR3 loop reads CSVAQGKGNTIYF.

The CDR3 sequence is CASSEALGATEAFF. The chain is built from TRBV6-1 and TRBJ1-1; there is no DNA to check the TCRdb D call of TRBD1. The CDR3 spans 14 residues. Germline V lookup: CDR1 MNHNS, CDR2 SASEGT.

The V and J genes are TRBV6-5 and TRBJ2-4; TCRdb proposes TRBD1, but this gene call is untestable without DNA. CDR3 length: 18 amino acids. Germline-derived CDR1 and CDR2 are MNHEY and SVGAGI. The CDR3 region is CASSYSRVGGLGKNIQYF.

The CDR3 reads CASSQADRDSEAFF. This chain joins TRBV4-3 and TRBJ1-1; TCRdb's D gene call, TRBD1, goes unchecked for lack of DNA. Germline assignment: CDR1 LGHNA and CDR2 YSLEER. The CDR3 consists of 14 residues.

J is TRBJ1-1 and V is TRBV20-1; TCRdb's D gene call, TRBD1, goes unchecked for lack of DNA. Per germline, CDR1 DFQATT and CDR2 SNEGSKA (reference sequence). This CDR3 comprises 13 residues. The CDR3 region is CSARVGVNTEAFF.

CDR3 in amino acids: CASSSNRGDGETQYF. The chain is built from TRBV10-1 and TRBJ2-5. Germline CDR1 WNHNN, CDR2 SYGVQD (reference sequence). The CDR3 sequence is 15 residues long.

The rearrangement uses TRBV27 and TRBJ2-5; TCRdb's assignment of TRBD1 cannot be checked, as there is no DNA. In germline, CDR1 is MNHEY, CDR2 SMNVEV (reference sequence). The CDR3 is 15 residues long. The CDR3 loop is CASSLSPRGGETQYF.

The chain has TRBV20-1 and TRBJ2-6. Germline V lookup: CDR1 DFQATT, CDR2 SNEGSKA (reference sequence). CDR3 size: 14 residues. CDR3 loop: CSALITSGANVLTF.

V gene TRBV5-1 combines with J gene TRBJ2-2; the D call of TRBD1 rests on TCRdb alone, since no DNA is present to check it. From germline, CDR1 is SGHRS and CDR2 YFSETQ. CDR3 length: 15 amino acids. The CDR3 sequence is CASRDLSANTGELFF. The variable domain in full, with the rest retrieved from reference TRBV5-1 and TRBJ2-2, is KAGVTQTPRYLIKTRGQQVTLSCSPISGHRSVSWYQQTPGQGLQFLFEYFSETQRNKGNFPGRFSGRQFSNSRSEMNVSTLELGDSALYLCASRDLSANTGELFFGEGSRLTVL.

The chain employs TRBV27 and TRBJ2-7. The CDR3 sequence is 13 residues long. Looked up from germline, CDR1 is MNHEY and CDR2 is SMNVEV (reference sequence). The CDR3 reads CASSPLSSYEQYF.

The J gene is TRBJ1-2, the V gene TRBV29-1. The length of the CDR3 is 13 residues. Germline CDR1 SQVTM, CDR2 ANQGSEA. The CDR3 sequence: CSVEVAEGVGYTF.

The chain recombines TRBV12-3 or TRBV12-4 with TRBJ2-4; with no DNA, the TCRdb D assignment of TRBD1 cannot be verified. The CDR3 is 13 amino acids. The CDR3 sequence: CASSPGQGGIQYF.

The CDR3 sequence is CASRQGFAGEKLFF. The genes are TRBV10-2 and TRBJ1-4; TCRdb's D call, TRBD1, is unchecked because there is no DNA. The germline V gene encodes CDR1 WSHSY and CDR2 SAAADI. The CDR3 contains 14 residues.

The rearrangement joins TRBV4-1 to TRBJ1-1; the TCRdb D gene call, TRBD1, has no DNA to confirm it. This CDR3 has 14 amino acids. Germline V gene lookup returns CDR1 MGHRA and CDR2 YSYEKL. The CDR3 loop reads CASSQRGLGAEAFF.

V is TRBV6-4 and J is TRBJ2-4; TCRdb calls TRBD2, which cannot be checked without DNA. Germline V gene sequence: CDR1 MRHNA, CDR2 SNTAGT. CDR3 length equals 14 residues. This CDR3 is CASSESGEGNIQYF.

J is TRBJ1-1 and V is TRBV7-9. Germline-derived CDR1 and CDR2 are SEHNR and FQNEAQ (reference sequence). This CDR3 region has 16 residues. CDR3 region: CASSLGTLYMNTEAFF. Filled out from reference TRBV7-9 and TRBJ1-1, the complete variable domain reads DTGVSQNPRHKITKRGQNVTFRCDPISEHNRLYWYRQTLGQGPEFLTYFQNEAQLEKSRLLSDRFSAERPKGSFSTLEIQRTEQGDSAMYLCASSLGTLYMNTEAFFGQGTRLTVV.

The V call is TRBV7-2, the J call TRBJ1-5; as DNA is missing, the TRBD1 call by TCRdb cannot be tested. The CDR3 is 16 residues long. The V gene's germline CDR1 is SGHTA and CDR2 FQGNSA. CDR3: CASSLGLGAGNQPQHF.

The V and J genes are TRBV15 and TRBJ2-1; the D call from TCRdb, TRBD2, cannot be confirmed without DNA. CDR1 and CDR2 (germline): LNHNV, YYDKDF (reference sequence). The CDR3 extends over 14 amino acids. CDR3: CATSRTEGWNEQFF.

This chain connects TRBV3-1 to TRBJ2-1; TCRdb gives TRBD1 as the D gene, but with no DNA this cannot be confirmed. Germline CDR1 and CDR2: LGHDT and YNNKEL (reference sequence). This CDR3 has 16 residues. This CDR3 reads CASSQEGQGSSNEQFF.

The rearrangement links TRBV3-1 to TRBJ2-3. CDR1 and CDR2 (germline): LGHDT, YNNKEL (reference sequence). This CDR3 region has 11 residues. CDR3 loop: CASSQGWTQYF.

V usage is TRBV11-2 and J usage is TRBJ2-3; TCRdb indicates TRBD2, and absent DNA this call remains unverified. CDR1 and CDR2 (germline): SGHAT, FQNNGV. The length of the CDR3 is 18 residues. This chain's CDR3 is CASSPRPPGTRSTDTQYF.

The rearrangement joins TRBV7-3 to TRBJ1-1; the TCRdb call, TRBD1, lacks DNA for checking. CDR3 length: 15 amino acids. CDR1 and CDR2 from the germline V gene are SGHTA and FQGTGA. This CDR3 is CANTAPGTPTKEAFF.

The J gene is TRBJ2-7, the V gene TRBV6-1; TCRdb names TRBD2, which stays unverified in the absence of DNA. The CDR3 runs to 17 residues. The V gene's germline CDR1 is MNHNS and CDR2 SASEGT. CDR3 protein: CASSDWASGSKSYEQYF.